This T cell receptor (beta chain) was recovered during a study of identical twins. Template switching added a universal primer site, and cDNA bore unique molecular identifiers. TCRdb passed the 5' RACE reads through MiXCR, listing each CDR3 protein once. The sample contains 100,000 or so distinct CDR3 sequences, under 7% of which appear only once. The study, taken as a whole, reports: Out-of-frame alpha sequences shared by twins showed excess low generation probability. Conclusions rested on cross-sectional statistics rather than following the same donors.

Germline lookup yields CDR1 WSHSY and CDR2 SAAADI. The CDR3 length is 17 residues. V was cut by 0 bases and J by 4 bases, with 15 bases left in between. This clonotype occurred many times. Its antigen is still unknown. The V call is TRBV10-2, the J call TRBJ2-2; D gene unclear. The sample was memory T cells sorted from blood. This receptor was obtained from a woman aged 45-59 years in good health. CDR3 DNA: TGCGCCAGCAGTGAGTCGTCGGGTCCGTTGAGCACCGGGGAGCTGTTTTTT. It yields the protein CASSESSGPLSTGELFF.